This paragraph reports one TCR beta chain. The protocol was immunoSEQ multiplex PCR, while the TCRdb copy is restricted to in-frame clones and leaves out a portion. The sample carries about 100,000 clones, about four fifths recorded once. The CDR3 loop spans 15 amino acids. Trimming shortened V by 8 bases and J by 4 bases, and 20 bases separated the two germline ends. Germline V CDR1 and CDR2: MNHNS, SASEGT. Mismatch repair deficiency was confirmed in all patients, by PCR or immunohistochemistry. This specimen belongs to a study of PD-1 blockade in mismatch repair-deficient tumors. Study-level background: All were previously treated, progressing patients with 12 mismatch repair-deficient cancer types.

The clonotype comes from an adult with mismatch repair-deficient cancer. J is TRBJ1-1 and V is TRBV6-1; D is perhaps TRBD1 (6 bases). The specimen was peripheral blood, collected roughly eight months after starting pembrolizumab. As DNA, the CDR3 is TGTGCCAGCGGTGGGGGGAAAACAGGGAGCACTGAAGCTTTCTTT. It yields the protein CASGGGKTGSTEAFF.